This T cell receptor beta chain was profiled in a study of T cell repertoires in cytomegalovirus infection. The overall study: CMV infection together with matching HLA type was indicated by public TCR beta signatures.

TCRdb called the reads again in MiXCR, with one record for every CDR3 protein. The sample lists about 600,000 distinct CDR3 sequences; roughly 24% were seen once. V lost 6 bases, J lost 6 bases, and 11 bases lay in between. Looked up from germline, CDR1 is DFQATT and CDR2 is SNEGSKA (reference sequence). CDR3 length: 11 residues. This clonotype came up a few times. Its antigen is still unknown. Broader study findings: HLA-C-restricted, CMV-specific TCR beta clonotypes were dominant ex vivo. Summed public TCR beta family frequency identified CMV carriers bearing the relevant HLA.

The sequence was obtained from a human donor in good health (CMV status not recorded). Some clones in this sample may be carry-over from other donors' samples. The sample taken for sequencing was CD8+ T cells from PBMCs. The chain employs TRBV20-1 and TRBJ1-1; D perhaps matches TRBD1 (5 bases). The CDR3 nucleotides read TGCAGTGCGCCCCCGGGGGCTGAAGCTTTCTTT. Its translation is CSAPPGAEAFF.